Shown below are 22 T cell receptor beta chains from a single sample sequenced in a study of blood T cell repertoires in COVID-19. Libraries were prepared by immunoSEQ multiplex PCR; TCRdb keeps only in-frame clonotypes and omits some of them. Here the sample spans fewer than 150,000 clones, more than 80% being singletons. Sequencing was performed on PBMCs or T cells enriched from blood (not recorded which). Receptors originate from a woman aged 18-29 years who had been exposed to COVID-19.

The chain couples TRBV4-3 to TRBJ1-3; TRBD1 agrees at 8 bases. The germline V gene encodes CDR1 LGHNA and CDR2 YSLEER. V shed 0 bases, J shed 0 bases, and the junction held 4 bases outside the gene matches. The CDR3 is 17 residues long. CDR3 bases: TGCGCCAGCAGCCAAGACAGGGACAGGAGCTCTGGAAACACCATATATTTT. It codes for CASSQDRDRSSGNTIYF.

The chain employs TRBV18 and TRBJ2-2, with D possibly TRBD1 on 5 matching bases. The ends were cut back, 8 bases at V and 1 base at J, with 11 bases in the middle. The CDR3 has 14 amino acids. CDR1 is KGHSH, CDR2 LQKENI, per germline. CDR3 bases: TGTGCCAGCCGCTTACAGGAGAACACCGGGGAGCTGTTTTTT. Translating gives CASRLQENTGELFF.

The rearrangement links TRBV5-3 to TRBJ2-7, with TRBD2 matching 10 bases. TRBV5-3 is classed as an ORF, of uncertain function. Unmatched junction bases numbered 9, after V lost 2 bases and J lost 7 bases. The CDR3 is made up of 15 amino acids. The DNA for the CDR3 is TGTGCCAGAAGCTTTAGACCGGGACTAGCGCGAGAGCAGTACTTC. Translated: CARSFRPGLAREQYF.

The CDR3 DNA is TGTGCCAGCAGCCAAGGGGAGGGGGATTCGTACTTC. As protein: CASSQGEGDSYF. The chain couples TRBV3-1 (or the pseudogene TRBV3-2) to TRBJ2-7; D is perhaps TRBD2 (7 bases). The CDR3 sequence is 12 residues long. V gave up 1 base and J gave up 12 bases, with 13 bases separating them. CDR1 and CDR2 (germline): LGHDT, YNNKEL (reference sequence).

The chain employs TRBV12-3 or TRBV12-4 and TRBJ1-1; D call uncertain. V was pared by 3 bases and J by 6 bases, with 11 bases between. The CDR3 is made up of 13 amino acids. The CDR3 here is CASSLFGVSEAFF. As DNA, the CDR3 is TGTGCCAGCAGTTTGTTCGGGGTATCTGAAGCTTTCTTT.

The V and J genes are TRBV6-5 and TRBJ2-3; possible D gene TRBD2, 6 bases. The CDR3 has 15 amino acids. Trimming took off 6 bases at V and 7 bases at J, with 20 bases between the two ends. The germline V gene encodes CDR1 MNHEY and CDR2 SVGAGI. The CDR3 protein is CASSKEGVYGNTQYF. The CDR3 coding sequence is TGTGCCAGCAGCAAGGAGGGCGTTTATGGAAATACGCAGTATTTT.

This clone was found once. This sequence joins TRBV19 and TRBJ1-2, with TRBD1 matching over 7 bases. The germline CDR1 and CDR2 sequences are LNHDA and SQIVND (reference sequence). The CDR3 contains 16 residues. V was pared by 1 base and J by 0 bases, with 5 bases of the junction left unmatched. The CDR3: CASSIVGTEANYGYTF. In DNA, the CDR3 is TGTGCCAGTAGTATAGTGGGGACAGAAGCTAACTATGGCTACACCTTC.

The chain links TRBV27 to TRBJ2-2; D possibly corresponds to TRBD2 (5 bases). Trimming shortened V by 5 bases and J by 4 bases, and 11 bases separated the two germline ends. The germline V gene encodes CDR1 MNHEY and CDR2 SMNVEV (reference sequence). The CDR3 is made up of 14 amino acids. CDR3 protein: CASSREFSTGELFF. CDR3 nucleotide sequence: TGTGCCAGCAGTAGGGAGTTCTCCACCGGGGAGCTGTTTTTT.

Here the CDR3 DNA reads TGTGCCAGCAGCCACCCGGGGCTAGCGGGACAGATCAATGAGCAGTTCTTC. Protein sequence: CASSHPGLAGQINEQFF. This sequence joins TRBV5-6 and TRBJ2-1; 9 nucleotides agree with TRBD2. Germline CDR1 and CDR2: SGHDT and YYEEEE. With V trimmed by 4 bases and J by 6 bases, 14 bases remained unmatched. The CDR3 sequence is 17 residues long.

The chain links TRBV28 to TRBJ2-1, with 12 bases matching TRBD2. The V gene end was trimmed by 2 bases and the J gene end by 9 bases; junction bases not matched to a gene: 5. The CDR3 loop spans 15 amino acids. Per the germline V gene, CDR1 is MDHEN and CDR2 is SYDVKM. The CDR3 DNA is TGTGCCAGCAGTTTACCTAGCGGGAGGGCCGCTGAGCAGTTCTTC. It encodes CASSLPSGRAAEQFF.

The sample holds a few counts of this clone. The chain couples TRBV6-5 to TRBJ2-7; D is undetermined. The CDR3 is 14 residues long. Trimming pared 0 bases from V and 1 base from J, leaving 7 bases between. Germline V lookup: CDR1 MNHEY, CDR2 SVGAGI. Written as DNA, the CDR3 is TGTGCCAGCAGTTACTCGTCAGGTTCCTACGAGCAGTACTTC. As protein: CASSYSSGSYEQYF.

The rearrangement uses TRBV6-4 and TRBJ2-2; TRBD2 agrees at 9 bases. Germline trimming cut 4 bases from V and 2 bases from J; bases unmatched to any gene: 5. Germline assignment: CDR1 MRHNA and CDR2 SNTAGT. The CDR3 length is 16 residues. The CDR3 region has the DNA TGTGCCAGCAGTGCGGCTAGCGGGATAAACACCGGGGAGCTGTTTTTT. It specifies CASSAASGINTGELFF.

This chain links TRBV19 with TRBJ1-1, with 7 bases fitting TRBD1. Germline CDR1 and CDR2: LNHDA and SQIVND (reference sequence). V gave up 4 bases and J gave up 3 bases; unmatched junction bases: 2. The CDR3 is 13 amino acids. In DNA, the CDR3 is TGTGCCAGTAGTAGAACAGGGGACACTGAAGCTTTCTTT. Its translation: CASSRTGDTEAFF.

This clone has only a few counts. The V gene is TRBV28, the J gene TRBJ1-2; D is possibly TRBD1 (6 bases). Germline CDR1 and CDR2: MDHEN and SYDVKM. The V end was cut by 2 bases, the J end by 6 bases, with 7 bases between. The CDR3 sequence is 12 residues long. CDR3 sequence: CASSLKGDGYTF. The CDR3 coding sequence is TGTGCCAGCAGTTTAAAGGGGGATGGCTACACCTTC.

This sequence joins TRBV6-5 and TRBJ2-7; TRBD2 matches 8 bases. In germline, CDR1 is MNHEY, CDR2 SVGAGI. The trim removed 2 bases at V and 2 bases at J, leaving 5 bases unmatched. The CDR3 is made up of 15 amino acids. The CDR3 sequence: CASSYASGGTYEQYF. The DNA for the CDR3 is TGTGCCAGCAGTTACGCCAGCGGGGGAACCTACGAGCAGTACTTC.

The genes are TRBV7-2 and TRBJ2-3; 7 nucleotides agree with TRBD2. The V segment lost 7 bases and the J segment 2 bases; nucleotides outside the gene matches: 6. The V gene's germline CDR1 is SGHTA and CDR2 FQGNSA. The CDR3 loop spans 14 amino acids. CDR3 residues: CASTATSYTDTQYF. The DNA of the CDR3 is TGTGCCAGCACTGCGACTAGCTACACAGATACGCAGTATTTT.

The CDR3 sequence is CASSPLGQGETQYF. CDR3 nucleotide sequence: TGTGCCAGCTCACCATTAGGACAGGGGGAGACCCAGTACTTC. This sequence joins TRBV18 and TRBJ2-5; 9 nucleotides align to TRBD1. Germline V gene sequence: CDR1 KGHSH, CDR2 LQKENI. This CDR3 contains 14 residues. V lost 2 bases, J lost 5 bases, and 3 bases stayed unmatched.

The chain combines TRBV24-1 with TRBJ1-2, with D unresolved. Germline V CDR1 and CDR2: KGHDR, SFDVKD. The CDR3 runs 11 residues. Trimming removed 5 bases at V and 9 bases at J, with 9 bases between. The CDR3 DNA follows: TGTGCCACCAGTGCTGGGCCTCGCTACACCTTC. The encoded protein is CATSAGPRYTF.

This sequence joins TRBV19 and TRBJ2-7, with 10 bases identical to TRBD1. Looked up from germline, CDR1 is LNHDA and CDR2 is SQIVND (reference sequence). The CDR3 contains 15 residues. J lost 4 bases, V lost 3 bases, and 6 bases had no gene match. This CDR3 reads CASSMAGQGTYEQYF. CDR3 DNA sequence: TGTGCCAGTAGTATGGCGGGACAGGGGACGTACGAGCAGTACTTC.

The V gene is TRBV15, the J gene TRBJ2-7, with D tentatively TRBD2 (7 bases). In germline, CDR1 is LNHNV, CDR2 YYDKDF (reference sequence). The CDR3 length is 16 residues. V lost 1 base and J 3 bases, leaving 16 bases between the germline ends. The CDR3 is CATSRGPRGAGYEQYF. The CDR3 DNA follows: TGTGCCACCAGCAGAGGGCCACGGGGGGCAGGCTACGAGCAGTACTTC.

The V call is TRBV19, the J call TRBJ1-4; no clear D. The CDR3 spans 12 residues. Between the trimmed V and J ends, which lost 4 bases and 7 bases, there was a span of 7 bases. Looked up from germline, CDR1 is LNHDA and CDR2 is SQIVND (reference sequence). CDR3 nucleotides: TGTGCCAGTAGTACTACCGGTGAAAAACTGTTTTTT. It specifies CASSTTGEKLFF.

The chain is built from TRBV4-2 and TRBJ2-1, with 9 bases matching TRBD1. The J segment lost 0 bases and the V segment lost 0 bases, leaving 6 bases of the junction unmatched. The CDR3 has 18 amino acids. In germline, CDR1 is LGHNA, CDR2 YNFKEQ. For the CDR3, the DNA is TGTGCCAGCAGCCAAGACGATGGGACAGGGAGCTCCTACAATGAGCAGTTCTTC. Amino acids: CASSQDDGTGSSYNEQFF.